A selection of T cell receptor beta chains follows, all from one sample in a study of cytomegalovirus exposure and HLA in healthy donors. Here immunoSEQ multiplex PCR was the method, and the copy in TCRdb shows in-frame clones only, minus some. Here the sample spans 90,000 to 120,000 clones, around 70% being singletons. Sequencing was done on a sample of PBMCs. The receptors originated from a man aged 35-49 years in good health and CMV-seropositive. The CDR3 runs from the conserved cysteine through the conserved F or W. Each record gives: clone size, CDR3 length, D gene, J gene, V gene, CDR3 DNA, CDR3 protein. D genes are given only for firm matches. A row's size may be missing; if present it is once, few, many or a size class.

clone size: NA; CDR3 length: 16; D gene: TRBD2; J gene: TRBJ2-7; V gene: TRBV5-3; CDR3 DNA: TGTGCCAGAAGCACGGGACTAGCGGGGAGCTCCTACGAGCAGTACTTC; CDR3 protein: CARSTGLAGSSYEQYF
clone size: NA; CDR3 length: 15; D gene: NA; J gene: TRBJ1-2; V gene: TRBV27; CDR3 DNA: TGTGCCAGCTCCTTAACAGGCTCATGGTACTATGGCTACACCTTC; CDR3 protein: CASSLTGSWYYGYTF
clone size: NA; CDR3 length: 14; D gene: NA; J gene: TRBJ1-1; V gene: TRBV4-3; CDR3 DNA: TGCGCCAGCAGCCAAATCAGGGGAAGCACTGAAGCTTTCTTT; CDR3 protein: CASSQIRGSTEAFF
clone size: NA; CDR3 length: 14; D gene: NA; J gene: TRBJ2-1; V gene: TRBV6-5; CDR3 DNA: TGTGCCAGCAGTTCCCCTGGCGGAGCTCGTGAGCAGTTCTTC; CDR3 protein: CASSSPGGAREQFF
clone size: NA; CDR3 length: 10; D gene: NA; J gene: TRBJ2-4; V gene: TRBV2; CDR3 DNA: TGTGCCAGCAGCGGTCGCATTCAGTACTTC; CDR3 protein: CASSGRIQYF
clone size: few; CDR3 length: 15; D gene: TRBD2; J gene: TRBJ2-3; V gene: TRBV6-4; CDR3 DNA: TGTGCCAGCAGTGAAGCTAGCGGGAGCACAGATACGCAGTATTTT; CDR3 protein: CASSEASGSTDTQYF
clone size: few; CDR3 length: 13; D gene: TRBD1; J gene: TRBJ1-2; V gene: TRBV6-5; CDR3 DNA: TGTGCCAGCAGAACACAGGGGGTCTATGGCTACACCTTC; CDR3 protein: CASRTQGVYGYTF
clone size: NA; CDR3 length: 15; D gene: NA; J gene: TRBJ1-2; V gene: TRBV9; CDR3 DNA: TGTGCCAGCAGCGTGGGCGGTCAGGGAAACTATGGCTACACCTTC; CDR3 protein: CASSVGGQGNYGYTF
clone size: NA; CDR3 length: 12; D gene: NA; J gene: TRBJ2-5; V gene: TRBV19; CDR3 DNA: TGTGCCAGTAGCCAGACAGGAGAGACCCAGTACTTC; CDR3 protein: CASSQTGETQYF
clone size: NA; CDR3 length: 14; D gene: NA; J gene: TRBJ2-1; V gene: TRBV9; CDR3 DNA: TGTGCCAGCAGCGCCTGGGGCGCTAGCGATGAGCAGTTCTTC; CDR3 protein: CASSAWGASDEQFF
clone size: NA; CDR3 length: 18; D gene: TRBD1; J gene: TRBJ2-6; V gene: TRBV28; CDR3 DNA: TGTGCCAGCAGTGTACCCGGGACAGGGTTTTCTGGGGCCAACGTCCTGACTTTC; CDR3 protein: CASSVPGTGFSGANVLTF
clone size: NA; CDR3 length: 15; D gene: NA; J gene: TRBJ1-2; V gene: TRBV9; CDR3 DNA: TGTGCCAGCAGCGCCAACAGTGCGGGGGATGATGGCTACACCTTC; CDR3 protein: CASSANSAGDDGYTF
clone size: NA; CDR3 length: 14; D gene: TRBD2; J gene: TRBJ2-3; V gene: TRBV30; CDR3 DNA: TGTGCGCGCTCGCCTAGCGGCGGCGCAGATACGCAGTATTTT; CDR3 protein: CARSPSGGADTQYF
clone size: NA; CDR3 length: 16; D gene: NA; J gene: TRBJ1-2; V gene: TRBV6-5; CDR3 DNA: TGTGCCAGCAGTTACTCCCCGGGGGGCGCCTTCTATGGCTACACCTTC; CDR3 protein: CASSYSPGGAFYGYTF
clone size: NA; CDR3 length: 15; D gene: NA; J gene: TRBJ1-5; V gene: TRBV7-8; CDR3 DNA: TGTGCCAGCAGCCCAAGGACAGCCATTGATCAGCCCCAGCATTTT; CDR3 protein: CASSPRTAIDQPQHF
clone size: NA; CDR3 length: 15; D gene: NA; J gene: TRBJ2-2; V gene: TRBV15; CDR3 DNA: TGTGCCACCAGCCTCGCGGACAGAGTCACCGGGGAGCTGTTTTTT; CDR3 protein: CATSLADRVTGELFF
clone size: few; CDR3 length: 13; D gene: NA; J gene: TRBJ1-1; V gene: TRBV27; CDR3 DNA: TGTGCCAGCAGTTTAGTAGGGGTCACTGAAGCTTTCTTT; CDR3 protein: CASSLVGVTEAFF
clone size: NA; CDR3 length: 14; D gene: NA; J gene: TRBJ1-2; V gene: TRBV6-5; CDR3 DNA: TGTGCCAGCAGTTACGTCGCAGGGAACTATGGCTACACCTTC; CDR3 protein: CASSYVAGNYGYTF
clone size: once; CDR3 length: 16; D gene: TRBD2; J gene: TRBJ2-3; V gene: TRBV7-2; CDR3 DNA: TGTGCCAGCAGCTTACCCGCGGGACGGGGGGATGTTACGCAGTATTTT; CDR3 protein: CASSLPAGRGDVTQYF
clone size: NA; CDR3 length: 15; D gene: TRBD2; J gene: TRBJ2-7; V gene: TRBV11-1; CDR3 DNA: TGTGCCAGCAGCTTAGAAACTAGCGGGAGTTACGAGCAGTACTTC; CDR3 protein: CASSLETSGSYEQYF
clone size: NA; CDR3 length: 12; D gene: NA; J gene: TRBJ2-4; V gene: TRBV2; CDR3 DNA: TGTGCCAGCACCTTAACTGGGCGGGAAGCGTACTTC; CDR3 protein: CASTLTGREAYF
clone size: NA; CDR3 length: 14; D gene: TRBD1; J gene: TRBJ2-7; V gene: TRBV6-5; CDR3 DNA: TGTGCCAGCACCCGAGGGACAGGGGTATACGAGCAGTACTTC; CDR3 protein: CASTRGTGVYEQYF
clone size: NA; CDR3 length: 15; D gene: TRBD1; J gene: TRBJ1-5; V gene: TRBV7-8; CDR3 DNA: TGTGCCAGCAGCGAGACAGGGGGGGACAATCAGCCCCAGCATTTT; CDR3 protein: CASSETGGDNQPQHF
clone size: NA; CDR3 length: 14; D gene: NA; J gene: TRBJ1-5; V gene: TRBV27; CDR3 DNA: TGTGCCAGCAGTTTCCTAGGGGGCAATCAGCCCCAGCATTTT; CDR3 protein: CASSFLGGNQPQHF
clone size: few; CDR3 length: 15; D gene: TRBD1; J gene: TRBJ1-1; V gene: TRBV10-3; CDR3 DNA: TGTGCCATCAGCACCGGGACAGTAATGAACACTGAAGCTTTCTTT; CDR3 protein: CAISTGTVMNTEAFF
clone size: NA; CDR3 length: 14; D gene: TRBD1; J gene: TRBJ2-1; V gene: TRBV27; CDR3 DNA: TGTGCCTCACAGGGGGCGAGCTCCTACAATGAGCAGTTCTTC; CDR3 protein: CASQGASSYNEQFF
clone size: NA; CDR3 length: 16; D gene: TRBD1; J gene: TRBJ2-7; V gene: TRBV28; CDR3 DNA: TGTGCCAGCAGAGAGACGGTCGCGGGACAGGGCTACGAGCAGTACTTC; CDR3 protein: CASRETVAGQGYEQYF
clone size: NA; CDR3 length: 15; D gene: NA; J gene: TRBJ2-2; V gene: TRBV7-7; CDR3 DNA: TGTGCCAGCAGCTTAGGTAGCGGAGACACCGGGGAGCTGTTTTTT; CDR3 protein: CASSLGSGDTGELFF
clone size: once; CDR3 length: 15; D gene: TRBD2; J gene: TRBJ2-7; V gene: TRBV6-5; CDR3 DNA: TGTGCCAGCAGGCTGGGGACTAGCGGGAGGTACGAGCAGTACTTC; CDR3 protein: CASRLGTSGRYEQYF
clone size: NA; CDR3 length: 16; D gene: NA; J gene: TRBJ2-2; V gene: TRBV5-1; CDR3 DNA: TGCGCCAGCAGCCCGGAGGCGGTTCGGGTGGCCGGGGAGCTGTTTTTT; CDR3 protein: CASSPEAVRVAGELFF
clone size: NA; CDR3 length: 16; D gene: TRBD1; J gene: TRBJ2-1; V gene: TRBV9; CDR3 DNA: TGTGCCAGCAGCGTAGCAAGGGGACAGGGTCAAAGTGAGCAGTTCTTC; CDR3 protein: CASSVARGQGQSEQFF
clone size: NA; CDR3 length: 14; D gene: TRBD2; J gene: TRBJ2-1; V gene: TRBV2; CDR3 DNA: TGTGCCAGCGGCGCAGAGCGGGGGGCCCATGAGCAGTTCTTC; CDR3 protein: CASGAERGAHEQFF
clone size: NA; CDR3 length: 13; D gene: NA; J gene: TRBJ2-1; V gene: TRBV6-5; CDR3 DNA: TGTGCCAGCAGTTACGGCCCCGGGGATGAGCAGTTCTTC; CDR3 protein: CASSYGPGDEQFF
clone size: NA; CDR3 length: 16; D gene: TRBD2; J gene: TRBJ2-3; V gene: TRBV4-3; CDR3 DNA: TGCGCCAGCAGCCAATCAGCTAGCGGGATCACAGATACGCAGTATTTT; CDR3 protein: CASSQSASGITDTQYF
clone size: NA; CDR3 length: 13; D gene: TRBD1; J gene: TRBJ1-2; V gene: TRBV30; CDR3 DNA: TGTGCCCGATACCAAGGGCAGGGGGAAGGCTACACCTTC; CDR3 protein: CARYQGQGEGYTF
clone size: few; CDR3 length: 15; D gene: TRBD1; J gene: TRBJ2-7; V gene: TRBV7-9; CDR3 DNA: TGTGCCAGCAGTCAGGCGGGACAGGGGGGATTCGAGCAGTACTTC; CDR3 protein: CASSQAGQGGFEQYF
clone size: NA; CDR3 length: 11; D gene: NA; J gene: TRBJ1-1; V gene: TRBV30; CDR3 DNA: TGTGCCTGGAACCCCTTAGCTGAAGCTTTCTTT; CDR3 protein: CAWNPLAEAFF
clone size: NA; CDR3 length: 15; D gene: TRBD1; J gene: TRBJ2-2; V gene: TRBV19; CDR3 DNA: TGTGCCAGTAGTATCGACAGGGTCGGGCCCGGGGAGCTGTTTTTT; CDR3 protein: CASSIDRVGPGELFF
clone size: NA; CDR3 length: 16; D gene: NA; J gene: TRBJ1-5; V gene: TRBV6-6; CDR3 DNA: TGTGCCAGCAGTTACATCCAGGGGTCAAGCAATCAGCCCCAGCATTTT; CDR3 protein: CASSYIQGSSNQPQHF
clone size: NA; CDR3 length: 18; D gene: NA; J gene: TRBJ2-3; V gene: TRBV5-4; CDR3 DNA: TGTGCCAGCAGCTCGGGACTACCAGGGGCCTTAATCACAGATACGCAGTATTTT; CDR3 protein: CASSSGLPGALITDTQYF
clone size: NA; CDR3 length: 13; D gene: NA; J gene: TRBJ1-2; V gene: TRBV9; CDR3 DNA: TGTGCCAGCAGCGTAAGCGTTACCTATGGCTACACCTTC; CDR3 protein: CASSVSVTYGYTF
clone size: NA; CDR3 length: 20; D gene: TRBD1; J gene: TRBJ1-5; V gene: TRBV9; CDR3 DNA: TGTGCCAGCAGCGTACGACCGGGACAGGGGACATGTTATAGCAATCAGCCCCAGCATTTT; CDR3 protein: CASSVRPGQGTCYSNQPQHF
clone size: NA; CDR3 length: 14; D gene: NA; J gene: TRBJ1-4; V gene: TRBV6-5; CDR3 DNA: TGTGCCAGCAGCCTGGGCGCAACTAATGAAAAACTGTTTTTT; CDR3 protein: CASSLGATNEKLFF
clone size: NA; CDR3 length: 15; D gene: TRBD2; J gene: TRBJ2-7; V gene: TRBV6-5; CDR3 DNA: TGTGCCAGCAGCCCCGGACGGGGACTAAGCCACGAGCAGTACTTC; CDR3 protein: CASSPGRGLSHEQYF
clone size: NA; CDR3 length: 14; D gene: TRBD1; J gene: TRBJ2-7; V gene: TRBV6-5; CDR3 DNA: TGTGCCAGCAGTCCTCCGGGACAGGCCTACGAGCAGTACTTC; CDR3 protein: CASSPPGQAYEQYF
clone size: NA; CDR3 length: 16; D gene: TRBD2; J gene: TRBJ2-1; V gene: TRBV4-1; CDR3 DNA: TGCGCCAGCAGCCAAGAGGCTAGCGGCTCCTACAATGAGCAGTTCTTC; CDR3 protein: CASSQEASGSYNEQFF
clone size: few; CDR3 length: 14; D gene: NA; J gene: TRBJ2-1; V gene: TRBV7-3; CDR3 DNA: TGTGCCAGCAGCCCAGGGACTGTTGACAATGAGCAGTTCTTC; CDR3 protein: CASSPGTVDNEQFF
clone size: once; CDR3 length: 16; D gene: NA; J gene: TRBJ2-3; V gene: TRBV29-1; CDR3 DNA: TGCAGCGTGGCGGGCCTCCTTATTCCTAGCACAGATACGCAGTATTTT; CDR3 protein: CSVAGLLIPSTDTQYF
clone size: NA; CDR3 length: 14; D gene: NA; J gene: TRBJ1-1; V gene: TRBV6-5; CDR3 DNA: TGTGCCAGCAGTTACTCGGGGGGTGACCCTGAAGCTTTCTTT; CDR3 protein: CASSYSGGDPEAFF
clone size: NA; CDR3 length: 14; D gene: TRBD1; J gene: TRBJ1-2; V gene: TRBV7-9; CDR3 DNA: TGTGCCAGCAGCTTCGCAGGGGGGAACTATGGCTACACCTTC; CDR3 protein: CASSFAGGNYGYTF
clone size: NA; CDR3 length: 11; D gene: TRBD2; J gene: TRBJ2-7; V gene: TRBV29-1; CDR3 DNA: TGCAGCGTCGGGGGACTAGCGGGAGAGCTCTTC; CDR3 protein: CSVGGLAGELF
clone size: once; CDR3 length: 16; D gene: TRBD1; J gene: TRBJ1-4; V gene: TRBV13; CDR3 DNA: TGTGCCAGCAGCTTAGGGAGCCGGGACAGATACGAAAAACTGTTTTTT; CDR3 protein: CASSLGSRDRYEKLFF